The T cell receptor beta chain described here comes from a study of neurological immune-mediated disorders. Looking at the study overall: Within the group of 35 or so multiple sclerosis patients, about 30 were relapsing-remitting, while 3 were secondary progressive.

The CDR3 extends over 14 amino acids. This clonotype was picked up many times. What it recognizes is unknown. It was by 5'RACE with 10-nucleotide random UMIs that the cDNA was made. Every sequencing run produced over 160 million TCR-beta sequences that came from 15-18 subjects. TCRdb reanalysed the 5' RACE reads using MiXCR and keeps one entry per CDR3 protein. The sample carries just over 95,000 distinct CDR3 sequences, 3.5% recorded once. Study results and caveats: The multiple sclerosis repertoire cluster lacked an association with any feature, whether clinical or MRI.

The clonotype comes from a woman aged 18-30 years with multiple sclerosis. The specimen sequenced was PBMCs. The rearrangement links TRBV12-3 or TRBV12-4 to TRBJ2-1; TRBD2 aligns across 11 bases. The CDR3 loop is CGSQTSGTYNEQFF. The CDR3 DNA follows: TGTGGCTCCCAGACTAGCGGGACTTACAATGAGCAGTTCTTC.